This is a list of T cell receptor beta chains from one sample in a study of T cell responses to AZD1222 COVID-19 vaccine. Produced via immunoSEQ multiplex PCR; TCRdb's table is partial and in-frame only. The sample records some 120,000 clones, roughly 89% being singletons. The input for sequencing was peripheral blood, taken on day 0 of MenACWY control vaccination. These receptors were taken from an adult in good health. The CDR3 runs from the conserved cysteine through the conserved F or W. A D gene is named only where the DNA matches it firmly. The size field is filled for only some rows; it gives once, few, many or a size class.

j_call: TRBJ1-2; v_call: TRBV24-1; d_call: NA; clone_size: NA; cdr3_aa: CATSDLLGAGYTF; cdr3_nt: TGTGCCACCAGTGATTTGCTAGGGGCCGGCTACACCTTC
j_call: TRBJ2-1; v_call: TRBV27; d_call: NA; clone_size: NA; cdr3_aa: CASSLSTFNEQFF; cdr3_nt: TGTGCCAGCAGTTTAAGTACCTTCAATGAGCAGTTCTTC
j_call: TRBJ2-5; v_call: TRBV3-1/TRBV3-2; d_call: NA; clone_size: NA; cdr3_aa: CASSQGVGKYQETQYF; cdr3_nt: TGTGCCAGCAGCCAGGGAGTGGGAAAGTACCAAGAGACCCAGTACTTC
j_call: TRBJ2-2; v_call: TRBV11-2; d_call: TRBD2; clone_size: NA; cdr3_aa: CASSLGGRATGELFF; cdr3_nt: TGTGCCAGCAGCCTCGGGGGGAGGGCCACCGGGGAGCTGTTTTTT
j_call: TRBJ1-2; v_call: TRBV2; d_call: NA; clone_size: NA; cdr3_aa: CASSAEGGLGGYTF; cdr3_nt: TGTGCCAGCAGCGCCGAGGGGGGACTAGGTGGCTACACCTTC
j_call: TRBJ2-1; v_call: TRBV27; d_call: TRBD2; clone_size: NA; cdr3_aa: CASRNPSGRATEQFF; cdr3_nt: TGTGCCAGCAGAAACCCTAGCGGGAGGGCCACCGAGCAGTTCTTC
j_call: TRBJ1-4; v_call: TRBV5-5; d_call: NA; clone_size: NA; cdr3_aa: CASSLAGGTEKLFF; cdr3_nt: TGTGCCAGCAGCTTGGCTGGGGGCACTGAAAAACTGTTTTTT
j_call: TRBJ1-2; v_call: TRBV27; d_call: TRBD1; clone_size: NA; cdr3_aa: CASSDPGQGHYGYTF; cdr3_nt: TGTGCCAGCAGTGATCCGGGACAGGGCCACTATGGCTACACCTTC
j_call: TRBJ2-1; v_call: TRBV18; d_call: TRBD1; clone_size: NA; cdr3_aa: CASSRGQGAIDEQFF; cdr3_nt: TGTGCCAGCTCTAGAGGACAGGGGGCAATAGATGAGCAGTTCTTC
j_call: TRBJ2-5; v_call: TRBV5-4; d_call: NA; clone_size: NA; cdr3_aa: CASSPDTETQYF; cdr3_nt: TGTGCCAGCAGCCCGGACACGGAGACCCAGTACTTC
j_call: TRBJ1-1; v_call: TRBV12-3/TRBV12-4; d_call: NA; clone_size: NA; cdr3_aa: CASTILDTEAFF; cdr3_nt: TGTGCCAGCACCATCCTGGACACTGAAGCTTTCTTT
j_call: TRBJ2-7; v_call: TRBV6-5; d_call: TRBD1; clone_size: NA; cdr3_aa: CASRRPDRAYEQYF; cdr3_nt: TGTGCCAGCAGACGACCGGACAGGGCGTACGAGCAGTACTTC
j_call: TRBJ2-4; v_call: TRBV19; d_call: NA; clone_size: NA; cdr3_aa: CASSLGTQNIQYF; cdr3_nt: TGTGCCAGTAGCCTAGGGACCCAAAACATTCAGTACTTC
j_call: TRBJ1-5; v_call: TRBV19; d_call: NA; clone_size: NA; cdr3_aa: CASSIRVDQPQHF; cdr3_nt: TGTGCCAGTAGTATCAGGGTGGATCAGCCCCAGCATTTT
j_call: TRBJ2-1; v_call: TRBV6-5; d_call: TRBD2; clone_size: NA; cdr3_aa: CASSYSASGIYNEQFF; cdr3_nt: TGTGCCAGCAGTTACTCGGCTAGCGGGATCTACAATGAGCAGTTCTTC
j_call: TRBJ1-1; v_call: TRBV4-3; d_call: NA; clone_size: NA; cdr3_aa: CASSQVRAQNTEAFF; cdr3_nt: TGCGCCAGCAGCCAAGTACGGGCCCAGAACACTGAAGCTTTCTTT
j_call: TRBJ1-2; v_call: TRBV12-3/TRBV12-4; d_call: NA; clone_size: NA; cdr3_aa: CASSFPGTMGYTF; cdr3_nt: TGTGCCAGCAGTTTTCCCGGGACCATGGGCTACACCTTC
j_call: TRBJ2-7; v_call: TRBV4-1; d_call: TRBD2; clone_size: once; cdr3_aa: CASQTGTSGSYEQYF; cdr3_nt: TGCGCCAGCCAAACGGGGACTAGCGGGAGTTACGAGCAGTACTTC
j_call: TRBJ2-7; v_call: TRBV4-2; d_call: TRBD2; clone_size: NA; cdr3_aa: CASSQERGGSSYEQYF; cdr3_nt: TGTGCCAGCAGCCAAGAAAGGGGAGGGAGCTCCTACGAGCAGTACTTC
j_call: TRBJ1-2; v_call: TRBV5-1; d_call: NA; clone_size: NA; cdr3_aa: CASSLAVTGPYGYTF; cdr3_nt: TGCGCCAGCAGCTTGGCGGTAACAGGGCCCTATGGCTACACCTTC
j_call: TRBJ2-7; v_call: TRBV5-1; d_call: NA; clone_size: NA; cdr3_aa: CASSQDSYEQYF; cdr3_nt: TGCGCCAGCAGCCAGGACAGCTACGAGCAGTACTTC
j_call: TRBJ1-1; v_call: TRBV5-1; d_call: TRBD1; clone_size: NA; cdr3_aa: CASRMTGILEAFF; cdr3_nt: TGCGCCAGCAGAATGACAGGGATACTGGAAGCTTTCTTT
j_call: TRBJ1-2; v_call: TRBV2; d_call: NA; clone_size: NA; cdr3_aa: CASIKGRGDGGYTF; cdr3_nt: TGTGCCAGCATAAAAGGACGGGGTGATGGTGGCTACACCTTC
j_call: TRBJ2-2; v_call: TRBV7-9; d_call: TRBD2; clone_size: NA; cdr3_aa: CASPQPSGHSNTGELFF; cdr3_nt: TGTGCCAGCCCTCAGCCTAGCGGGCACTCGAACACCGGGGAGCTGTTTTTT
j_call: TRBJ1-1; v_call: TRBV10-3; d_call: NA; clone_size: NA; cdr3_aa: CAISERGSNTEAFF; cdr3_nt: TGTGCCATCAGTGAGCGGGGTTCGAACACTGAAGCTTTCTTT
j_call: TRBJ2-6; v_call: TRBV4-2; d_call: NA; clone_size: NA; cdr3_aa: CASSQDRQDRSGANVLTF; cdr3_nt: TGTGCCAGCAGCCAAGATAGACAGGATAGGTCTGGGGCCAACGTCCTGACTTTC
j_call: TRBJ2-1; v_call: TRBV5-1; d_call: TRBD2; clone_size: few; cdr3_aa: CASSLLADLYNEQFF; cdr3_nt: TGCGCCAGCAGCTTGCTAGCGGACCTTTACAATGAGCAGTTCTTC
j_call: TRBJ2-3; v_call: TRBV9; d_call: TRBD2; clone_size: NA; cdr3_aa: CASSVGLSGGTDTQYF; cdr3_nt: TGTGCCAGCAGCGTAGGTCTGAGCGGGGGCACAGATACGCAGTATTTT
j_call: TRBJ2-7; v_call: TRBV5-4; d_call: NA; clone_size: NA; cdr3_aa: CASSLPTSPHEQYF; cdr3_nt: TGTGCCAGCAGCTTGCCCACTAGTCCCCACGAGCAGTACTTC
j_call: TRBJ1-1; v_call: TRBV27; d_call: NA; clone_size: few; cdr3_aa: CASSLYPGHTEAFF; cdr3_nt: TGTGCCAGCAGTTTATACCCGGGACACACTGAAGCTTTCTTT
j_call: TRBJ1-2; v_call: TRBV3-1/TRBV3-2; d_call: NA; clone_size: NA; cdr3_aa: CASSQGEVGYTF; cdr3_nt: TGTGCCAGCAGCCAGGGTGAGGTGGGCTACACCTTC
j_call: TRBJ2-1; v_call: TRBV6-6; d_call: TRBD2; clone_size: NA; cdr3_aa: CASSRTLGLAGAYNEQFF; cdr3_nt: TGTGCCAGCAGTCGGACTTTGGGACTAGCGGGCGCATACAATGAGCAGTTCTTC
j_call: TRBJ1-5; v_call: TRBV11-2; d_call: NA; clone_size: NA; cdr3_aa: CASSLGAGYYSNQPQHF; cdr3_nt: TGTGCCAGCAGCTTAGGGGCAGGGTACTATAGCAATCAGCCCCAGCATTTT
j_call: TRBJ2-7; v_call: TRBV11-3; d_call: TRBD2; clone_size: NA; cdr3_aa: CASSLTSGPFSYEQYF; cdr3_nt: TGTGCCAGCAGCCTTACTAGCGGGCCTTTCTCCTACGAGCAGTACTTC
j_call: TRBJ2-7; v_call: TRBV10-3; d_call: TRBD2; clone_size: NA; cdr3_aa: CAISVAGEGHEQYF; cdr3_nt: TGTGCCATCAGTGTAGCGGGAGAAGGCCACGAGCAGTACTTC
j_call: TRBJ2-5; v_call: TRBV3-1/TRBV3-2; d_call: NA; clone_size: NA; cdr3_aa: CASSQANRVETQYF; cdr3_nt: TGTGCCAGCAGCCAAGCAAACAGGGTGGAGACCCAGTACTTC
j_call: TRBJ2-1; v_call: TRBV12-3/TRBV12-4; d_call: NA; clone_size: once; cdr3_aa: CASSPEGLDEQFF; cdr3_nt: TGTGCCAGCAGTCCCGAGGGACTCGATGAGCAGTTCTTC
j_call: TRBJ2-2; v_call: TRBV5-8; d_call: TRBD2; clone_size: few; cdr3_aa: CASSPGTRDTGELFF; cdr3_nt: TGTGCCAGCAGCCCCGGGACTAGAGACACCGGGGAGCTGTTTTTT
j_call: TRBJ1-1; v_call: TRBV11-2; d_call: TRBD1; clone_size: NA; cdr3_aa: CASSLDSGGGGTEAFF; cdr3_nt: TGTGCCAGCAGCTTAGATAGTGGAGGGGGCGGCACTGAAGCTTTCTTT
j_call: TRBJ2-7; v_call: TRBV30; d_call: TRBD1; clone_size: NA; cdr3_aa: CAWAQGSVYEQYF; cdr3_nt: TGTGCCTGGGCACAGGGGTCAGTCTACGAGCAGTACTTC
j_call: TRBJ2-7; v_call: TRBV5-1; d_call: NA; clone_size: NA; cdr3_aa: CASSFNSGSYEQYF; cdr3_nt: TGCGCCAGCAGCTTCAATAGCGGCTCCTACGAGCAGTACTTC
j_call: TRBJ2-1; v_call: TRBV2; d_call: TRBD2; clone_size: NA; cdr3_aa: CASTLRWLAGGNEQFF; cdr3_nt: TGTGCCAGCACCCTTCGTTGGCTAGCGGGAGGAAATGAGCAGTTCTTC
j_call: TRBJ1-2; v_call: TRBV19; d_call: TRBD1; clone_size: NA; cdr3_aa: CASSTDRESYGYTF; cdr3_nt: TGTGCCAGTAGTACCGACAGGGAGAGCTATGGCTACACCTTC
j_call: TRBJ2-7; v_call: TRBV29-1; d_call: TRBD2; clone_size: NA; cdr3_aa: CSVGPAGPYEQYF; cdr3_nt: TGCAGCGTTGGGCCAGCGGGACCCTACGAGCAGTACTTC
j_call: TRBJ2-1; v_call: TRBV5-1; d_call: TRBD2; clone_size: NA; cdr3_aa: CASSLDLAGDGEQFF; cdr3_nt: TGCGCCAGCAGCTTGGATCTAGCGGGAGACGGAGAGCAGTTCTTC
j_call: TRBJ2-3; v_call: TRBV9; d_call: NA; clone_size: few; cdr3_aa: CASSVSLTAGQQGKDTQYF; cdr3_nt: TGTGCCAGCAGCGTTTCGTTGACCGCCGGACAACAGGGAAAAGATACGCAGTATTTT
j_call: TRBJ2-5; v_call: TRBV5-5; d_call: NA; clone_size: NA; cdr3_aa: CASSHPGEETQYF; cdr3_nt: TGTGCCAGCAGTCATCCGGGGGAAGAGACCCAGTACTTC
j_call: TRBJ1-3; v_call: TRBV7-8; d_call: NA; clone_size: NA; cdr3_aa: CASSLAPGILGNTIYF; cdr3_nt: TGTGCCAGCAGCTTAGCCCCTGGGATCCTAGGAAACACCATATATTTT
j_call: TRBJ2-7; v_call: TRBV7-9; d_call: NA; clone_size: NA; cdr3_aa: CASSLAGSGLPYEQYF; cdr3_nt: TGTGCCAGCAGCTTAGCTGGGAGCGGGCTCCCCTACGAGCAGTACTTC
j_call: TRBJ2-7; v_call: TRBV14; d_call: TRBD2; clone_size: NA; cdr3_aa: CASSPSGTSGPISYEQYF; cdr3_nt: TGTGCCAGCAGCCCCTCAGGGACTAGCGGCCCAATCTCCTACGAGCAGTACTTC
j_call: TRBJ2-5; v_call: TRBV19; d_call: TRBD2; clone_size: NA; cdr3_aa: CASSPGTSGRFQETQYF; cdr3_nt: TGTGCCAGTAGCCCCGGGACTAGCGGGAGGTTCCAAGAGACCCAGTACTTC
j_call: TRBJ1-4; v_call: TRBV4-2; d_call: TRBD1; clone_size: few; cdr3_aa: CASSQGTGAPNEKLFF; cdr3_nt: TGTGCCAGCAGCCAGGGGACAGGGGCACCTAATGAAAAACTGTTTTTT
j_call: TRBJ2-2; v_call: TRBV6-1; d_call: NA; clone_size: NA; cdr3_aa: CASSDWEGDNTGELFF; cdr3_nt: TGTGCCAGCAGTGACTGGGAAGGGGATAACACCGGGGAGCTGTTTTTT
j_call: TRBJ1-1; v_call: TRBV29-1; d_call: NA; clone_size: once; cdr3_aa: CSGRGHGLSAFF; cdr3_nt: TGCAGCGGGAGGGGTCACGGTCTCTCAGCTTTCTTT
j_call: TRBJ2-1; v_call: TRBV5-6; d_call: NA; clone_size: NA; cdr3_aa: CASSVTPGASSNEQFF; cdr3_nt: TGTGCCAGCAGTGTAACCCCAGGGGCTTCAAGCAATGAGCAGTTCTTC
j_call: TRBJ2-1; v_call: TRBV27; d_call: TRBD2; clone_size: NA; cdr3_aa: CASRSRSGTSGSRVNEQFF; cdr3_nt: TGTGCCAGCAGATCAAGATCCGGGACTAGCGGGAGCAGGGTCAATGAGCAGTTCTTC
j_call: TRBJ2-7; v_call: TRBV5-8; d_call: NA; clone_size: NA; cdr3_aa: CASSHGRFGEQYF; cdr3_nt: TGTGCCAGCAGTCACGGACGGTTTGGGGAGCAGTACTTC
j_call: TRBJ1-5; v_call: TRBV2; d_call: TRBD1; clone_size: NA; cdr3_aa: CASSGGQLNQPQHF; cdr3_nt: TGTGCCAGCAGCGGGGGACAGCTTAATCAGCCCCAGCATTTT
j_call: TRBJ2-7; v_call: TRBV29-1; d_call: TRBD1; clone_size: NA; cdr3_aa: CSVEGQGASEQYF; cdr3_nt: TGCAGCGTTGAAGGACAGGGGGCCTCCGAGCAGTACTTC
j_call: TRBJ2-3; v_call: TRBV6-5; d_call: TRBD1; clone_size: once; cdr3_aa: CASSYATGGRDTQYF; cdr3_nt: TGTGCCAGCAGTTACGCTACAGGGGGACGGGATACGCAGTATTTT